Each of the 29 T cell receptor beta chains below was sequenced from the same sample in a study of blood T cell repertoires in COVID-19. Sequenced by immunoSEQ multiplex PCR; TCRdb stores in-frame clones only, minus some. The top ten clones hold about 4.8% of a sample with roughly 260,000 clones, 82% of them seen once. The sequencing sample was made of peripheral blood. These receptors were taken from a woman in her 70s with acute or convalescent COVID-19.

The chain employs TRBV19 and TRBJ1-1, with D possibly TRBD1 on 6 matching bases. The CDR3 covers 14 residues. The ends were cut back, 7 bases at V and 0 bases at J, with 12 bases in the middle. CDR1 LNHDA and CDR2 SQIVND come from the germline V gene (reference sequence). CDR3 protein: CASTDSMVNTEAFF. The CDR3 DNA reads as TGTGCCAGTACGGACAGTATGGTGAACACTGAAGCTTTCTTT.

The chain carries TRBV19 and TRBJ1-4, with TRBD1 matching over 7 bases. The CDR3 runs to 14 residues. With 5 bases clipped from V and 5 bases from J, the junction kept 5 bases outside the gene matches. The germline V gene has CDR1 LNHDA and CDR2 SQIVND (reference sequence). The CDR3 here is CASSLQGKNEKLFF. The DNA of the CDR3 is TGTGCCAGTAGTCTACAGGGGAAGAATGAAAAACTGTTTTTT.

The V call is TRBV4-3, the J call TRBJ1-1; D not resolved. This CDR3 contains 17 residues. The V gene lost 1 base and the J gene lost 0 bases, with 15 bases spanning the gap. From germline, CDR1 is LGHNA and CDR2 YSLEER. Written as DNA, the CDR3 is TGCGCCAGCAGCCAAGGTTCCGGCGGGAGAATGAACACTGAAGCTTTCTTT. Its translation: CASSQGSGGRMNTEAFF.

This clone came up once. The chain uses TRBV4-1 and TRBJ2-1; 12 nucleotides match TRBD2. The V gene end was trimmed by 0 bases and the J gene end by 10 bases; junction bases not matched to a gene: 16. The CDR3 covers 19 residues. Germline lookup yields CDR1 MGHRA and CDR2 YSYEKL. Here the CDR3 DNA reads TGCGCCAGCAGCCAAGATCGCGGCCCGTCTAGCGGGGGGGTAGAAGAGCAGTTCTTC. Translated, it gives CASSQDRGPSSGGVEEQFF.

The rearrangement links TRBV2 to TRBJ2-5, with 7 bases identical to TRBD1. The CDR3 length is 14 residues. Trimming removed 6 bases from V and 2 bases from J; junction bases left unmatched: 6. Germline loops: CDR1 SNHLY, CDR2 FYNNEI. The CDR3 DNA is TGTGCCAGCAGGAACAGGGGTATACAAGAGACCCAGTACTTC. It encodes CASRNRGIQETQYF.

The rearrangement links TRBV4-2 to TRBJ2-3; a weak D match, TRBD1 (5 bases). CDR3 length equals 16 residues. V was pared by 4 bases and J by 5 bases, with 19 bases between. Germline V CDR1 and CDR2: LGHNA, YNFKEQ. In DNA, the CDR3 is TGTGCCAGCAGCCCCCGGTCGGCAGGGATTCGAGATACGCAGTATTTT. Translating it yields CASSPRSAGIRDTQYF.

This clone has only one observation. V usage is TRBV4-2 and J usage is TRBJ2-2; 9 bases fit TRBD1. The CDR3 spans 16 residues. V was pared by 3 bases and J by 5 bases, with 7 bases of the junction left unmatched. Germline V gene lookup returns CDR1 LGHNA and CDR2 YNFKEQ. The CDR3 loop reads CASSQTGGVITGELFF. The CDR3 DNA is TGTGCCAGCAGCCAGACAGGGGGAGTGATTACCGGGGAGCTGTTTTTT.

This clone was found a few times. The chain joins TRBV19 to TRBJ1-4; 7 bases fit TRBD1. Germline assignment: CDR1 LNHDA and CDR2 SQIVND (reference sequence). This CDR3 has 15 amino acids. The J segment lost 7 bases and the V segment lost 6 bases, leaving 11 bases of the junction unmatched. The DNA for the CDR3 is TGTGCCAGTAGCTCAGGGGGGACCTACATTGAAAAACTGTTTTTT. It specifies CASSSGGTYIEKLFF.

This clone was recorded a few times. V is TRBV7-9 and J is TRBJ1-6; D is perhaps TRBD1 (6 bases). This CDR3 has 15 residues. V was shortened by 5 bases and J by 6 bases, with 14 bases between the two germline ends. The V gene's germline CDR1 is SEHNR and CDR2 FQNEAQ (reference sequence). CDR3 in amino acids: CASSRNRAGNSPLHF. CDR3 bases: TGTGCCAGCAGCCGCAACAGGGCCGGTAATTCACCCCTCCACTTT.

This clone was detected once. The chain couples TRBV19 to TRBJ1-6; the D gene is possibly TRBD1 (5 bases). Germline values: CDR1 LNHDA, CDR2 SQIVND (reference sequence). V lost 7 bases to trimming and J lost 8 bases, with 24 bases between them. CDR3 length: 17 amino acids. The DNA for the CDR3 is TGTGCCAGTAATCCCTTCGCGGCGCGGGGCCGGGATTCACCCCTCCACTTT. This translates into CASNPFAARGRDSPLHF.

J is TRBJ1-4 and V is TRBV27; 11 positions agree with TRBD1. In germline, CDR1 is MNHEY, CDR2 SMNVEV (reference sequence). The CDR3 extends over 16 amino acids. V was pared by 5 bases and J by 8 bases, with 10 bases of the junction left unmatched. DNA for the CDR3: TGTGCCAGCAGTCCGGGACAGGGGGTCTTTGGGGAAAAACTGTTTTTT. It codes for CASSPGQGVFGEKLFF.

The V call is TRBV2, the J call TRBJ1-6; 7 bases agree with TRBD1. The CDR3 runs 15 residues. J was trimmed by 7 bases and V by 4 bases; bases with no gene match: 7. Germline CDR1 reads SNHLY; CDR2 reads FYNNEI. The CDR3 loop is CASSGWDSGNSPLHF. The CDR3 DNA follows: TGTGCCAGCAGTGGATGGGACAGCGGGAATTCACCCCTCCACTTT.

This chain links TRBV7-9 with TRBJ1-3; weak D call: TRBD1 (5 bases). The CDR3 length is 15 residues. V was trimmed by 5 bases and J by 4 bases, leaving 15 bases between them. The germline gives CDR1 SEHNR, CDR2 FQNEAQ (reference sequence). The CDR3 reads CASSPLGGAGNTIYF. In DNA form, the CDR3 reads TGTGCCAGCAGCCCCCTGGGGGGAGCGGGAAACACCATATATTTT.

As regards this clone: Other nucleotide sequences from this sample produce the same CDR3. The J gene is TRBJ2-5, the V gene TRBV3-1 (or the pseudogene TRBV3-2); 8 bases line up with TRBD1. Germline V gene data show CDR1 as LGHDT and CDR2 as YNNKEL (reference sequence). The CDR3 spans 14 residues. V was pared by 2 bases and J by 4 bases, with 3 bases of the junction left unmatched. For the CDR3, the DNA is TGTGCCAGCAGCCAATCCACAGGGGGAGAGACCCAGTACTTC. Encoded protein: CASSQSTGGETQYF.

The chain couples TRBV7-2 to TRBJ2-5; TRBD2 aligns across 8 bases. Germline CDR1 and CDR2: SGHTA and FQGNSA. The J segment lost 2 bases and the V segment lost 2 bases, leaving 4 bases of the junction unmatched. The CDR3 is 15 amino acids. CDR3 residues: CASSLHGGGQETQYF. The CDR3 DNA follows: TGTGCCAGCAGCTTACACGGGGGGGGTCAAGAGACCCAGTACTTC.

The chain uses TRBV5-1 and TRBJ2-5; 8 bases match TRBD2. Trimming at V came to 5 bases and at J to 1 base, leaving 4 bases not matched to a gene. CDR1 is SGHRS and CDR2 is YFSETQ in the germline V gene. The CDR3 has 14 amino acids. The CDR3 loop is CASSGGGPQETQYF. The DNA for the CDR3 is TGCGCCAGCAGTGGCGGGGGGCCCCAAGAGACCCAGTACTTC.

In this sample, this clone turned up a few times. The chain uses TRBV7-2 and TRBJ2-3; 8 nucleotides agree with TRBD2. The CDR3 sequence is 15 residues long. Germline V gene lookup returns CDR1 SGHTA and CDR2 FQGNSA. The V and J ends lost 3 bases and 2 bases, in that order; junction bases with no gene match: 4. In DNA, the CDR3 is TGTGCCAGCAGCTTTAAGCGGGGGTTCACAGATACGCAGTATTTT. Amino acid sequence: CASSFKRGFTDTQYF.

The chain employs TRBV30 and TRBJ1-1, with TRBD1 matching over 8 bases. Germline lookup yields CDR1 GTSNPN and CDR2 SVGIG (reference sequence). CDR3 length: 12 residues. V lost 1 base to trimming and J lost 10 bases; unmatched junction nucleotides: 5. Written as DNA, the CDR3 is TGTGCCTGGAGTGGGCAGGGGGCGCGAGCTTTCTTT. This gives the protein CAWSGQGARAFF.

The chain combines TRBV2 with TRBJ2-5, with D maybe TRBD1 (6 bases). CDR1 SNHLY and CDR2 FYNNEI come from the germline V gene. V shed 5 bases and J shed 0 bases, with 13 bases lying between them. The CDR3 covers 15 residues. The CDR3 reads CASSPWGLDQETQYF. The CDR3 DNA follows: TGTGCCAGCAGTCCCTGGGGGCTAGACCAAGAGACCCAGTACTTC.

V is TRBV2 and J is TRBJ1-1, with D possibly matching TRBD1 (6 bases). Looked up from germline, CDR1 is SNHLY and CDR2 is FYNNEI. V lost 6 bases, J lost 3 bases, and 17 bases lay in between. The CDR3 is made up of 15 amino acids. The CDR3 DNA follows: TGTGCCAGCAGCCAACCCAGGGGTGGTTACACTGAAGCTTTCTTT. The encoded protein is CASSQPRGGYTEAFF.

V gene TRBV10-3 combines with J gene TRBJ2-5; tentatively, D is TRBD1 (5 bases). V was clipped by 8 bases and J by 2 bases, with 12 bases between them. This CDR3 has 13 amino acids. CDR1 and CDR2 (germline): ENHRY, SYGVKD. The CDR3, as DNA: TGTGCCATCGGGGCAGGGCAACAAGAGACCCAGTACTTC. Translated, it gives CAIGAGQQETQYF.

V gene TRBV11-3 combines with J gene TRBJ2-2; D is undetermined. Germline V CDR1 and CDR2: SGHNT, YENEEA. V shed 0 bases and J shed 3 bases, with 5 bases lying between them. CDR3 size: 14 residues. The CDR3 region has the DNA TGTGCCAGCAGCTTAGATGCGTACACCGGGGAGCTGTTTTTT. Encoded protein: CASSLDAYTGELFF.

This CDR3 reads CASSITRLAGGPGEQFF. DNA of the CDR3: TGTGCCAGTAGTATAACAAGACTAGCGGGGGGGCCGGGTGAGCAGTTCTTC. The chain employs TRBV19 and TRBJ2-1, with 14 positions matching TRBD2. Germline CDR1 and CDR2: LNHDA and SQIVND (reference sequence). V lost 2 bases, J lost 9 bases, and 9 bases stayed unmatched. This CDR3 region has 17 residues.

This clone was recorded once. This sequence joins TRBV5-6 and TRBJ1-2, with 7 bases fitting TRBD1. In germline, CDR1 is SGHDT, CDR2 YYEEEE. The V gene end was trimmed by 5 bases and the J gene end by 8 bases; junction bases not matched to a gene: 6. This CDR3 region has 12 residues. The CDR3 sequence: CASSLDRAGYTF. In DNA, the CDR3 is TGTGCCAGCAGTTTAGACAGGGCGGGCTACACCTTC. Full variable domain (rest looked up from reference TRBV5-6 and TRBJ1-2): DAGVTQSPTHLIKTRGQQVTLRCSPKSGHDTVSWYQQALGQGPQFIFQYYEEEERQRGNFPDRFSGHQFPNYSSELNVNALLLGDSALYLCASSLDRAGYTFGSGTRLTVV.

A few counts support this clone. The CDR3 region is CASSETGSSPLHF. The CDR3 DNA reads TGCGCCAGCAGCGAGACAGGGAGTTCACCCCTCCACTTT. The chain has TRBV5-1 and TRBJ1-6; 7 nucleotides match TRBD1. Germline assignment: CDR1 SGHRS and CDR2 YFSETQ. This CDR3 is built from 13 residues. V gave up 4 bases and J gave up 9 bases; unmatched junction bases: 4.

This rearrangement joins TRBV15 to TRBJ1-1; D ambiguous. CDR1 and CDR2 (germline): LNHNV, YYDKDF (reference sequence). The CDR3 extends over 13 amino acids. The ends were cut back, 4 bases at V and 4 bases at J, with 10 bases in the middle. The CDR3 nucleotides are TGTGCCACCAGCATGAAGAGCGGCACTGAAGCTTTCTTT. Translation: CATSMKSGTEAFF.

The rearrangement uses TRBV4-2 and TRBJ2-3, with 13 bases aligning to TRBD2. This CDR3 is built from 17 residues. V dropped 1 base and J dropped 4; count of bases not matched to a gene: 5. Germline V gene lookup returns CDR1 LGHNA and CDR2 YNFKEQ. Here the CDR3 DNA reads TGTGCCAGCAGCCAAGCGGGACTAGCGGGGAGGGCAGATACGCAGTATTTT. This gives the protein CASSQAGLAGRADTQYF.

The chain links TRBV7-9 to TRBJ2-3, with 9 bases matching TRBD2. V was clipped by 5 bases and J by 4 bases; unmatched bases: 10. The CDR3 loop spans 16 amino acids. In germline, CDR1 is SEHNR, CDR2 FQNEAQ (reference sequence). The chain's CDR3 is CASSLSSGAGADTQYF. As DNA, the CDR3 is TGTGCCAGCAGCCTCTCTAGCGGGGCCGGCGCAGATACGCAGTATTTT.

The CDR3 sequence is CATSRGTANEQYF. CDR3 in DNA: TGTGCCACCAGCAGAGGGACAGCTAACGAGCAGTACTTC. This sequence joins TRBV15 and TRBJ2-7; maybe TRBD1 (6 bases). This CDR3 is 13 amino acids long. Trimming took 1 base from V and 5 from J, leaving 9 bases between them. Germline values: CDR1 LNHNV, CDR2 YYDKDF (reference sequence).